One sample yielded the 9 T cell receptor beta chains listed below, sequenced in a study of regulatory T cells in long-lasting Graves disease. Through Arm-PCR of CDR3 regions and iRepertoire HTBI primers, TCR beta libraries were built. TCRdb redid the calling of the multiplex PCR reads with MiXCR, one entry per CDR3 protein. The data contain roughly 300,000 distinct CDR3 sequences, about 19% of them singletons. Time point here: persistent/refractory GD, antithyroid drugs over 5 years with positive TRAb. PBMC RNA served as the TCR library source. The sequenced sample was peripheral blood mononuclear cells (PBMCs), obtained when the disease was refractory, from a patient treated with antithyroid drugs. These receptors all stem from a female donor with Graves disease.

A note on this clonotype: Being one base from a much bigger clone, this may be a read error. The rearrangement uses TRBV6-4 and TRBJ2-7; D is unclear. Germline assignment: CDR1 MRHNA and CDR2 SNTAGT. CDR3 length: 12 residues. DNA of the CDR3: TGTGCCAGCAGTGAAGTTGCCTACGAGGAGTACTTC. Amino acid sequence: CASSEVAYEEYF.

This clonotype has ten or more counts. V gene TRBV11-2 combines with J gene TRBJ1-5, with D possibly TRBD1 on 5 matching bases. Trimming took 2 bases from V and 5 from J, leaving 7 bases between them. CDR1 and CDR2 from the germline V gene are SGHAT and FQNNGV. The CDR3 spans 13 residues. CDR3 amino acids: CASSLTGHQPQHF. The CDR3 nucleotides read TGTGCCAGCAGCTTAACAGGACATCAGCCCCAGCATTTT.

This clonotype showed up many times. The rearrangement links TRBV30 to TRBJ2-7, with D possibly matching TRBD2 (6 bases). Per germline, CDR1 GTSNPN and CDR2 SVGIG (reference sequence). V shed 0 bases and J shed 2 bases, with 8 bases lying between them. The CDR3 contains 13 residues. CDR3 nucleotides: TGTGCCTGGAGTGTAACGGGAGCCTACGAGCAGTACTTC. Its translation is CAWSVTGAYEQYF.

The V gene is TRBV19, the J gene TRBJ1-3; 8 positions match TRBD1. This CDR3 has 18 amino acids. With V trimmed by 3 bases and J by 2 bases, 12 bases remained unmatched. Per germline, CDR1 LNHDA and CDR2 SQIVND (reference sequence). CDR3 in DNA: TGTGCCAGTAGTATGCTACTTGGGACAGGACGCACTGGAAACACCATATATTTT. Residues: CASSMLLGTGRTGNTIYF.

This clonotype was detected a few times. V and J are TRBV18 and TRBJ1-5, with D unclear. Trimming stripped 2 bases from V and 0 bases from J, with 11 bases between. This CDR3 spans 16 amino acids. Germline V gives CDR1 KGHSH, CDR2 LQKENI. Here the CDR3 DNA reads TGTGCCAGCTCACCAGTTAACCCGAATAGCAATCAGCCCCAGCATTTT. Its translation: CASSPVNPNSNQPQHF.

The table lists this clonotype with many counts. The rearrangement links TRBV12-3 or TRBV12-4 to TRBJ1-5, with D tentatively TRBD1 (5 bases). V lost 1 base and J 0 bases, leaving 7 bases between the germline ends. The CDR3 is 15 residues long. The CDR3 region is CASSLVGLSNQPQHF. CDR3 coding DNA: TGTGCCAGCAGTTTAGTGGGGCTTAGCAATCAGCCCCAGCATTTT.

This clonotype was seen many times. The CDR3 loop is CASDRTGTIYGYTF. The CDR3 DNA sequence: TGTGCCAGCGACAGAACAGGGACCATCTATGGCTACACCTTC. The J gene is TRBJ1-2, the V gene TRBV6-1, with D tentatively TRBD1 (6 bases). Deletions cut 8 bases from V and 4 bases from J, with 17 bases between. Looked up from germline, CDR1 is MNHNS and CDR2 is SASEGT. CDR3 length equals 14 residues.

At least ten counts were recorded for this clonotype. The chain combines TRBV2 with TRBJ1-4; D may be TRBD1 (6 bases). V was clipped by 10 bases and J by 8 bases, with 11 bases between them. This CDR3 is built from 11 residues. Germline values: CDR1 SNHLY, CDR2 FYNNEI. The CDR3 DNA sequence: TGTGCCACCCTCACAGGGGAAAAACTGTTTTTT. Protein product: CATLTGEKLFF.

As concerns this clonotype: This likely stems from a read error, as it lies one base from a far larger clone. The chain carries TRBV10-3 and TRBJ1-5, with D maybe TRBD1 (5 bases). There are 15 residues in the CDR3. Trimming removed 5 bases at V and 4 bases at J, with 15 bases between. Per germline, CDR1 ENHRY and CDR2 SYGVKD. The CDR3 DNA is TGTGCCATCAGTACCGGGACCGGACATAATCAGCCCCAGCATTTT. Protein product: CAISTGTGHNQPQHF.